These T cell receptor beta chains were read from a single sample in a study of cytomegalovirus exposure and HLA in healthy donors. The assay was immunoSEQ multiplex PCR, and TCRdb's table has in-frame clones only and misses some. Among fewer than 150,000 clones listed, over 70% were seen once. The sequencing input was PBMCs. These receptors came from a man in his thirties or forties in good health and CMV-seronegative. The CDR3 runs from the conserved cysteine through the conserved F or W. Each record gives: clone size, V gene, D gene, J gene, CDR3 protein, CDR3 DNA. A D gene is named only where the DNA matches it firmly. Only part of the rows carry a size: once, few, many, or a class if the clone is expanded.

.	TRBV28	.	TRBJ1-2	CASSLRGYGYTF	TGTGCCAGCAGCCTCAGGGGCTATGGCTACACCTTC
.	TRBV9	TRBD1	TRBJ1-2	CASSVGAGGGYTF	TGTGCCAGCAGCGTAGGTGCAGGGGGTGGCTACACCTTC
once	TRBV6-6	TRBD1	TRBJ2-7	CASSTGQGNEQYF	TGTGCCAGCAGTACGGGACAGGGGAATGAGCAGTACTTC
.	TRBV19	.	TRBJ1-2	CASINPTGDGYTF	TGTGCCAGTATTAACCCCACCGGTGATGGCTACACCTTC
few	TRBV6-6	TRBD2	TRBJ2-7	CASSYIEVAGEEQYF	TGTGCCAGCAGTTACATTGAGGTCGCGGGGGAGGAGCAGTACTTC
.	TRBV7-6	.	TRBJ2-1	CASSSFRTDEQFF	TGTGCCAGCAGCTCCTTCCGGACAGATGAGCAGTTCTTC
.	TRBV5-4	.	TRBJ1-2	CASRPGGSNYGYTF	TGTGCCAGCCGACCGGGGGGATCTAACTATGGCTACACCTTC
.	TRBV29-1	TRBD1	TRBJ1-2	CSVDGTGGANYGYTF	TGCAGCGTTGATGGGACAGGGGGCGCAAACTATGGCTACACCTTC
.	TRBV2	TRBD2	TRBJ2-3	CASALLAGDGDTQYF	TGTGCCAGCGCCCTACTAGCGGGAGACGGGGATACGCAGTATTTT
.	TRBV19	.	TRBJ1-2	CASSDAPRTSPYGYTF	TGTGCCAGTAGTGACGCCCCCCGGACAAGTCCCTATGGCTACACCTTC
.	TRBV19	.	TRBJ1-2	CASSMVNIGGYGYTF	TGTGCCAGTAGTATGGTGAACATCGGGGGCTATGGCTACACCTTC
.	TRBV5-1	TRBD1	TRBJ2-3	CASSPSDRGGDTQYF	TGCGCCAGCAGCCCCTCGGACAGGGGGGGAGATACGCAGTATTTT
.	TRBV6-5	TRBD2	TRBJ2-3	CASSSSGRTDTQYF	TGTGCCAGCAGTTCTAGCGGGAGAACAGATACGCAGTATTTT
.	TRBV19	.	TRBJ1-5	CASSIEITGNQPQHF	TGTGCCAGTAGTATAGAGATTACAGGCAATCAGCCCCAGCATTTT
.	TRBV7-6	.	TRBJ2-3	CASSLGLGGSTDTQYF	TGTGCCAGCAGCTTAGGTCTTGGCGGTAGCACAGATACGCAGTATTTT
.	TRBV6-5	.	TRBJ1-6	CASSYLGGNNSPLHF	TGTGCCAGCAGTTACTTAGGCGGTAATAATTCACCCCTCCACTTT
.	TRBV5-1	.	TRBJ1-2	CASRREDGYTF	TGCGCCAGCCGGAGGGAAGATGGCTACACCTTC
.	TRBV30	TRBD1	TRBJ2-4	CAWSVQGKNIQYF	TGTGCCTGGAGTGTACAGGGGAAAAACATTCAGTACTTC
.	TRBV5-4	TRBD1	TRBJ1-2	CASRDRGSAGYTF	TGTGCCAGCAGGGACAGGGGGTCGGCTGGCTACACCTTC
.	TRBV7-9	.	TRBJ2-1	CASTVYVGAGDEQFF	TGTGCCAGCACCGTTTATGTGGGGGCAGGGGATGAGCAGTTCTTC
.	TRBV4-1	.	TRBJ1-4	CASSQVTDIEKLFF	TGCGCCAGCAGCCAAGTAACAGATATCGAAAAACTGTTTTTT
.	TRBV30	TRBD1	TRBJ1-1	CAWSVKGGRTEAFF	TGTGCCTGGAGTGTAAAAGGGGGCAGGACTGAAGCTTTCTTT
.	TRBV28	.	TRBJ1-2	CASSPQYGYTF	TGTGCCAGCAGTCCCCAGTATGGCTACACCTTC
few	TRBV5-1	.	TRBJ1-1	CASSLGDRNTEAFF	TGCGCCAGCAGCTTGGGCGACAGGAACACTGAAGCTTTCTTT
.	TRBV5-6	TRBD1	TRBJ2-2	CASSLGTGYKSGELFF	TGTGCCAGCAGCTTGGGGACAGGGTATAAGTCTGGGGAGCTGTTTTTT
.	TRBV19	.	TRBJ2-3	CASSRGGSTDTQYF	TGTGCCAGTAGTCGAGGCGGTAGCACAGATACGCAGTATTTT
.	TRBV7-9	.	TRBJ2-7	CASSFGYTGEQYF	TGTGCCAGCAGCTTTGGCTATACGGGCGAGCAGTACTTC
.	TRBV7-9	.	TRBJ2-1	CASSLAGVGNEQFF	TGTGCCAGCAGCTTAGCGGGAGTGGGCAATGAGCAGTTCTTC
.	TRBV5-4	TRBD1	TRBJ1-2	CASSGTGAGYGYTF	TGTGCCAGCAGCGGGACAGGGGCTGGCTATGGCTACACCTTC
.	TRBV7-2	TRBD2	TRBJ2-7	CASSFTSGSGYEQYF	TGTGCCAGCAGCTTCACTAGCGGGAGTGGGTACGAGCAGTACTTC
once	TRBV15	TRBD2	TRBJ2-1	CATSEQLAGLNEQFF	TGTGCCACCAGCGAACAACTAGCGGGACTCAATGAGCAGTTCTTC
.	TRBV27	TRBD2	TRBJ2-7	CASSPGSGRALNEQYF	TGTGCCAGCAGTCCCGGTAGCGGGAGGGCCCTAAACGAGCAGTACTTC
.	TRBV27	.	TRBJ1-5	CASSFTSNQPQHF	TGTGCCAGCAGTTTCACAAGCAATCAGCCCCAGCATTTT
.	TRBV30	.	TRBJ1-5	CAWSRGVGGVSNQPQHF	TGTGCCTGGAGTAGGGGAGTGGGGGGAGTAAGCAATCAGCCCCAGCATTTT
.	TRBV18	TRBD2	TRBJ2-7	CASSRSTGTSAYEQYF	TGTGCCAGCTCACGATCGACCGGGACTAGCGCATACGAGCAGTACTTC
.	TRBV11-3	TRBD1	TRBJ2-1	CASSLGGQGRLGQFF	TGTGCCAGCAGCTTAGGGGGACAGGGAAGATTAGGGCAGTTCTTC